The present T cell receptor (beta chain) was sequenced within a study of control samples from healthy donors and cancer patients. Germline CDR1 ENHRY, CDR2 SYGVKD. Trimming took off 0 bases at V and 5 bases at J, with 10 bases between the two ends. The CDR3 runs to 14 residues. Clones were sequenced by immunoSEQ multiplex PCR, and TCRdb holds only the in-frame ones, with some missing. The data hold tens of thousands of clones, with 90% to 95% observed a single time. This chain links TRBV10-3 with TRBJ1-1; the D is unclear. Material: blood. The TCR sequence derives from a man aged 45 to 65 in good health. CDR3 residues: CAISESITGTEAFF. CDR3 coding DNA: TGTGCCATCAGTGAGTCGATTACGGGAACTGAAGCTTTCTTT.